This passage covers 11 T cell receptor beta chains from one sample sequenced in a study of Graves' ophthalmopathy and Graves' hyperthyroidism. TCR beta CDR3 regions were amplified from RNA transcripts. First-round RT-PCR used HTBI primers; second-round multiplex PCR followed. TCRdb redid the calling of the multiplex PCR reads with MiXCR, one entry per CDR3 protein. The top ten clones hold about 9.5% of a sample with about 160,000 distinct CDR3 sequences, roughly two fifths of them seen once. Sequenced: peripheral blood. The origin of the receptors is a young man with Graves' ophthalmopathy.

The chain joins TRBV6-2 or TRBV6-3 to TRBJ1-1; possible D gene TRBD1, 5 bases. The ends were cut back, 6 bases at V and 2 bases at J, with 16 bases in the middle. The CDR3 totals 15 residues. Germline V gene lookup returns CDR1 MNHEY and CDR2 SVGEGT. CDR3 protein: CASRLKPQGNTEAFF. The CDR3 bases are TGTGCCAGCAGACTAAAACCCCAGGGAAACACTGAAGCTTTCTTT.

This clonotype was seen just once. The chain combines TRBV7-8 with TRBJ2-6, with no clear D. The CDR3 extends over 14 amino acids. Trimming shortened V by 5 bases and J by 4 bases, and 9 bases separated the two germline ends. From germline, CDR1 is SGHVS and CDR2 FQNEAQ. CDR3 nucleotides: TGTGCCAGCAGCACGAAACAGGGGGCCAACGTCCTGACTTTC. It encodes CASSTKQGANVLTF.

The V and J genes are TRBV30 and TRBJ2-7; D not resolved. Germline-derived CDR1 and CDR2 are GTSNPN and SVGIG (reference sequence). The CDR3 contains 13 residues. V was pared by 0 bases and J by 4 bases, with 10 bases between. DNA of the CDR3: TGTGCCTGGAGTGTACGGGCTTCATACGAGCAGTACTTC. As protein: CAWSVRASYEQYF.

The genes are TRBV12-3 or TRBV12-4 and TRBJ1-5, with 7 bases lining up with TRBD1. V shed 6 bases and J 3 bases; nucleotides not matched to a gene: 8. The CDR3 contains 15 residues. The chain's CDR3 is CASSHRTGANQPQHF. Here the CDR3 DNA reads TGTGCCAGCAGCCATCGGACAGGCGCCAATCAGCCCCAGCATTTT.

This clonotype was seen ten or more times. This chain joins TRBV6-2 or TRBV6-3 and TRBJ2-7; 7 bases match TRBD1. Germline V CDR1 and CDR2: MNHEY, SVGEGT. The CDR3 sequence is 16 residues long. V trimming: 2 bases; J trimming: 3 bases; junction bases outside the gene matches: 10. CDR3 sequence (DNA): TGTGCCAGCAGTTACCCAGAAGGGGACAGCGACTACGAGCAGTACTTC. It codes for CASSYPEGDSDYEQYF.

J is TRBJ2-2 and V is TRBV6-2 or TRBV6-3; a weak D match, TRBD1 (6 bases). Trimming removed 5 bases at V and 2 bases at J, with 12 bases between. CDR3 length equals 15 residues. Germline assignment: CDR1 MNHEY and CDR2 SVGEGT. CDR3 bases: TGTGCCAGCAGTCCACGGGACAAAAACACCGGGGAGCTGTTTTTT. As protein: CASSPRDKNTGELFF.

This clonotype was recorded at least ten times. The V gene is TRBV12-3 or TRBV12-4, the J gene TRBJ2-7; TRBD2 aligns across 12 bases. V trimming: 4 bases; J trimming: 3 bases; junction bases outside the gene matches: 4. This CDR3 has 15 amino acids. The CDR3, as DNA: TGTGCCAGCAGTTCCTCTAGCGGGAGGGGCTACGAGCAGTACTTC. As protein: CASSSSSGRGYEQYF.

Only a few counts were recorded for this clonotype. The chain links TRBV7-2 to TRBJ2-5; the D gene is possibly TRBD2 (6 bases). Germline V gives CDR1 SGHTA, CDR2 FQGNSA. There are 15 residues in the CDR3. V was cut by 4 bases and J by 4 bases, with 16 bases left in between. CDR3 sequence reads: CASSSSAGLSETQYF. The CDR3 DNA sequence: TGTGCCAGCAGCTCATCCGCGGGACTTTCAGAGACCCAGTACTTC. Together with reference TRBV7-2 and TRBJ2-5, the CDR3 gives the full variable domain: GAGVSQSPSNKVTEKGKDVELRCDPISGHTALYWYRQSLGQGLEFLIYFQGNSAPDKSGLPSDRFSAERTGGSVSTLTIQRTQQEDSAVYLCASSSSAGLSETQYFGPGTRLLVL.

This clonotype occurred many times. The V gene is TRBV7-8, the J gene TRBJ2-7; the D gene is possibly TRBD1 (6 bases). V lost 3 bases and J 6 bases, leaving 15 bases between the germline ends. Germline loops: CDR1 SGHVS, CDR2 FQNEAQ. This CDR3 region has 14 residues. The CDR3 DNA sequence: TGTGCCAGCAGCTTTGGGCAGGGGCTGTTCGAGCAGTACTTC. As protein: CASSFGQGLFEQYF.

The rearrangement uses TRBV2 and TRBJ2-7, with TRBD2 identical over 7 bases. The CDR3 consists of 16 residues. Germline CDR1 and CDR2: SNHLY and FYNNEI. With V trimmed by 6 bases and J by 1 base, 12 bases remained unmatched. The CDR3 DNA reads TGTGCCAGCAGACTGAGCACTGCGGGAGTGTCCTACGAGCAGTACTTC. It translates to CASRLSTAGVSYEQYF.

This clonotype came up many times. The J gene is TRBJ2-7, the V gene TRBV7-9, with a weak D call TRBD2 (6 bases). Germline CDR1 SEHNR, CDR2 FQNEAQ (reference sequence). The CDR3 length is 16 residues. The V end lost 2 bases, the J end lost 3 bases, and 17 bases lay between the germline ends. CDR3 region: CASSLPPDWRGYEQYF. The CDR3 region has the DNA TGTGCCAGCAGCTTACCGCCCGACTGGCGGGGCTACGAGCAGTACTTC.